The entry below gives a single T cell receptor beta chain sequence along with its context. Its antigen is undetermined. Trimming pared 7 bases from V and 3 bases from J, leaving 15 bases between. Germline CDR1 is SGHRS and CDR2 is YFSETQ. The CDR3 sequence is 14 residues long. PCR involved 60 Vbeta and 13 Jbeta primers. Repertoires were generated with immunoSEQ multiplex PCR, while TCRdb's copy carries only in-frame clones and drops some. The sample table sets out about 52,000 clones. This sample is drawn from a study of cytomegalovirus exposure and HLA in healthy donors. Study outcomes and limitations: When analyzed later, the rates of TCR association showed variation by HLA locus, with DRB1 the most and HLA-C the fewest. Earlier analysis yielded a pattern in which most TCR beta V segments were productive about 90% or about 30% of the time. Highly shared variants forming one cluster were likely a sequencing artifact.

The V and J genes are TRBV5-1 and TRBJ2-3; D perhaps matches TRBD2 (6 bases). The sequence derives from a woman in her sixties or seventies in good health and CMV-seropositive. Sequenced: PBMCs. The chain's CDR3 is CASSTVGGTDTQYF. CDR3 nucleotide sequence: TGCGCCAGCTCGACGGTGGGGGGAACAGATACGCAGTATTTT.